This TCR beta chain was sequenced in a study of tumor-infiltrating lymphocytes in primary liver carcinoma. About the research overall: The cohort included men and women aged 30 to 69 years. There were tumors of stage T1-T3 N0M0, each 4.2 to 10 cm across. Study-wide results and caveats: Unsorted bulk processing meant the study did not compare CD4+ and CD8+ repertoires.

The germline gives CDR1 SGHRS, CDR2 YFSETQ. V shed 5 bases and J 0 bases; nucleotides not matched to a gene: 4. The CDR3 loop spans 14 amino acids. Concerning this clonotype: Its antigen is not known.

In addition to blood RNA drawn from unsorted whole blood, germline DNA was extracted. From about 0.5 ug of total RNA, TCR beta-specific cDNA was reverse-transcribed using a constant-region primer. Slightly modified ARM-PCR, run as three nested multiplex PCR rounds, produced the TCR beta libraries. Amplification in the first two PCR rounds was performed using TRBV1-TRBV30 forward primers and a C-beta reverse primer for 10 cycles each. A single record per CDR3 protein comes from TCRdb applying MiXCR to the multiplex PCR reads. The sample yields 320,000 or so distinct CDR3 sequences, approximately 60% seen once.

This chain joins TRBV5-1 and TRBJ2-7; TRBD1 agrees at 8 bases. Sequences were obtained from peripheral blood. The sequence was obtained from a middle-aged man with primary liver carcinoma and hepatitis B virus infection. CDR3 protein: CASSRDRSSYEQYF. The CDR3, as DNA: TGCGCCAGCAGTAGGGACAGGAGCTCCTACGAGCAGTACTTC.